This is a list of T cell receptor beta chains from one sample in a study of control samples from healthy donors and cancer patients. Libraries were prepared by immunoSEQ multiplex PCR; TCRdb keeps only in-frame clonotypes and omits some of them. The sample has about 120,000 clones, about nine tenths seen once. The sequenced sample consisted of blood. The source of these receptors is a man aged 35 to 55 in good health. Both conserved end residues are part of each CDR3. A D gene is named only where the DNA matches it firmly.

cdr3_aa,cdr3_nt,d_call,j_call,v_call
CASSRRDAGELFF,TGTGCCAGCAGCCGACGGGACGCCGGGGAGCTGTTTTTT,NA,TRBJ2-2,TRBV11-3
CAWSVQVESWPQHF,TGTGCCTGGAGTGTACAGGTGGAATCATGGCCCCAGCATTTT,NA,TRBJ1-5,TRBV30
CASSLLGGGQPQHF,TGTGCCAGCAGTCTCTTGGGCGGCGGACAGCCCCAGCATTTT,NA,TRBJ1-5,TRBV27
CASSSRAGGGYEQYF,TGTGCCAGCAGCTCCCGAGCGGGGGGTGGGTACGAGCAGTACTTC,TRBD2,TRBJ2-7,TRBV11-3
CASSVGSGGGGETQYF,TGTGCCAGCAGCGTAGGGAGCGGGGGGGGAGGAGAGACCCAGTACTTC,TRBD2,TRBJ2-5,TRBV9
CASNINEKLFF,TGCGCCAGCAACATAAATGAAAAACTGTTTTTT,NA,TRBJ1-4,TRBV23-1
CASSLRDTQYF,TGTGCCAGCAGTCTACGGGATACGCAGTATTTT,NA,TRBJ2-3,TRBV7-6
CASSLGGAETQYF,TGCGCCAGCAGCTTGGGGGGGGCAGAGACCCAGTACTTC,NA,TRBJ2-5,TRBV5-1
CASSLGAGEGSPLHF,TGTGCCAGCAGCTTAGGGGCCGGGGAGGGCTCACCCCTCCACTTT,NA,TRBJ1-6,TRBV7-9
CASSLEGQGHTEAFF,TGCGCCAGCAGCTTGGAGGGACAGGGACACACTGAAGCTTTCTTT,TRBD1,TRBJ1-1,TRBV5-1
CASSFGQPQHF,TGTGCCAGCAGTTTCGGCCAGCCCCAGCATTTT,NA,TRBJ1-5,TRBV12-3/TRBV12-4
CAWSVRYEQFF,TGTGCCTGGAGTGTACGGTATGAGCAGTTCTTC,NA,TRBJ2-1,TRBV30
CASSRLAGAHNEQFF,TGCGCCAGCAGCCGACTAGCGGGGGCCCACAATGAGCAGTTCTTC,TRBD2,TRBJ2-1,TRBV4-1
CASSERQSNGYTF,TGTGCCAGCAGTGAGAGACAGTCTAATGGCTACACCTTC,NA,TRBJ1-2,TRBV6-1
CASRSIDSSYNSPLHF,TGTGCCAGCCGGAGCATAGATAGCTCCTATAATTCACCCCTCCACTTT,NA,TRBJ1-6,TRBV27
CAGGGQEVGNTIYF,TGTGCCGGGGGGGGACAGGAGGTCGGAAACACCATATATTTT,TRBD1,TRBJ1-3,TRBV6-5